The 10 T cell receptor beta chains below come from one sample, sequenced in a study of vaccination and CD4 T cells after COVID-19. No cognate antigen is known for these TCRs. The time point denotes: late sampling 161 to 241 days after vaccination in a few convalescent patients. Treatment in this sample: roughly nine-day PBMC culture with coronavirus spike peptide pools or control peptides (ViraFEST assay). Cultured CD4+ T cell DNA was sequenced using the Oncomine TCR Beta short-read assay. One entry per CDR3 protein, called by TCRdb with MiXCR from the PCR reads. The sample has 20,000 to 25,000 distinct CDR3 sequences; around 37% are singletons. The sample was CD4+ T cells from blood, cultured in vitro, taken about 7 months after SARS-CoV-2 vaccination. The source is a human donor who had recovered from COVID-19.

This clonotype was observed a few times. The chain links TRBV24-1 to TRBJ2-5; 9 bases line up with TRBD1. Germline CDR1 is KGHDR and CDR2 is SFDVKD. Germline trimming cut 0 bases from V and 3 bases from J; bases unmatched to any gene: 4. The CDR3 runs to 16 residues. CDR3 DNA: TGTGCCACCAGTGATTTGGGGGGGGACAGGGAAGAGACCCAGTACTTC. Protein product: CATSDLGGDREETQYF.

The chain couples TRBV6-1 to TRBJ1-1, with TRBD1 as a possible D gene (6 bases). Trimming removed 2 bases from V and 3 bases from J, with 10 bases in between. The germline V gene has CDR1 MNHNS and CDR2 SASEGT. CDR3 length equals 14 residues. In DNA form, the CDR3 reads TGTGCCAGCAGTGAATTGGAGGGGGACACTGAAGCTTTCTTT. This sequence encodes CASSELEGDTEAFF.

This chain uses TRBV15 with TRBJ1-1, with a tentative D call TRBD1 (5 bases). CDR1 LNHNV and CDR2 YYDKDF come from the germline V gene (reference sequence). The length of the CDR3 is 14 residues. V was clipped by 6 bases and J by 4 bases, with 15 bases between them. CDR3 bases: TGTGCCACCAGTCCTACCAGGGCACCCACTGAAGCTTTCTTT. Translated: CATSPTRAPTEAFF.

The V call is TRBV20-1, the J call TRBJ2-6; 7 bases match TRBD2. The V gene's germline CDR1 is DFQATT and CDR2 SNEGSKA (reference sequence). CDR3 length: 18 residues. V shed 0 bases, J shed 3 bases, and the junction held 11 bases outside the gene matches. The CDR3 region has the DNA TGCAGTGCTAGAGATCTCTGGGGAGGGGATGGTGGGGCCAACGTCCTGACTTTC. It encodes CSARDLWGGDGGANVLTF.

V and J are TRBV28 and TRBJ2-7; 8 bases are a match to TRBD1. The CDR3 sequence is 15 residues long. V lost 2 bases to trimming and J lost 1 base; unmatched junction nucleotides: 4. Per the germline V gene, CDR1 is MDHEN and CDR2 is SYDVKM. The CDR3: CASSLRTGSSYEQYF. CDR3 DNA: TGTGCCAGCAGTTTACGGACAGGGAGTTCCTACGAGCAGTACTTC.

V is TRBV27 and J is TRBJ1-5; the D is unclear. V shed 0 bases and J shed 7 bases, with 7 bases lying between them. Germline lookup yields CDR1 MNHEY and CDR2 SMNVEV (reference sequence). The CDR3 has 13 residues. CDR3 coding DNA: TGTGCCAGCAGTTTATCGTCCAGGCAGCCCCAGCATTTT. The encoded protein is CASSLSSRQPQHF.

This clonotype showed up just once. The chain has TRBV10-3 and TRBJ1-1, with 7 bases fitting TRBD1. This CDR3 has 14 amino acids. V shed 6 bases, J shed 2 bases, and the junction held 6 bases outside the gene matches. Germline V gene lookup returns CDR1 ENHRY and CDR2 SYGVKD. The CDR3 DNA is TGTGCCATCAGGGAAGACAGGGATAACACTGAAGCTTTCTTT. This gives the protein CAIREDRDNTEAFF.

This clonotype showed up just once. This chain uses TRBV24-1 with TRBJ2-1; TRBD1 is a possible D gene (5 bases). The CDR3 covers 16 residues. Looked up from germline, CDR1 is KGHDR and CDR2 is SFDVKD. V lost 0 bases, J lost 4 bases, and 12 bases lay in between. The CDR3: CATSDLLPGSYNEQFF. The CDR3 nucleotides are TGTGCCACCAGTGATTTGCTCCCAGGGTCGTACAATGAGCAGTTCTTC.

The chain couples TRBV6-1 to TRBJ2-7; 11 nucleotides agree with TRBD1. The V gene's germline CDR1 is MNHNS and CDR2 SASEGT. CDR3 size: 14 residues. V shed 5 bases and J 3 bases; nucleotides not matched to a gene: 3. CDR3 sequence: CASSRGQGVYEQYF. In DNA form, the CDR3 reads TGTGCCAGCAGTCGGGGACAGGGGGTCTACGAGCAGTACTTC.

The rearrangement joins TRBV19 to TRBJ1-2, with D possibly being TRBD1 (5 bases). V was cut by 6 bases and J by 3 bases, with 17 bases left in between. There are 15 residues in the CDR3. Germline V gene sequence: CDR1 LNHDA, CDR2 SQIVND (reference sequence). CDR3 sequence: CASSMTQQAHYGYTF. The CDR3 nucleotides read TGTGCCAGTAGCATGACCCAACAGGCACACTATGGCTACACCTTC.